What follows are 4 T cell receptor beta chains derived from one specimen sequenced in a study of technical replicates of blood from a handful of donors. Produced via immunoSEQ multiplex PCR; TCRdb's table is partial and in-frame only. The sample has about 100,000 clones; approximately 96% are singletons. Input material: T cells isolated from PBMCs. These receptors were obtained from a human donor in good health.

The rearrangement joins TRBV4-1 to TRBJ1-2, with D uncertain. The CDR3 totals 14 residues. Germline CDR1 and CDR2: MGHRA and YSYEKL. Trimming took off 3 bases at V and 8 bases at J, with 16 bases between the two ends. The CDR3 DNA reads as TGCGCCAGCAGCCATTTACGGCTCCAGCGGGGCTACACCTTC. This codes for CASSHLRLQRGYTF.

The chain employs TRBV29-1 and TRBJ2-7, with 7 nucleotides matching TRBD1. The germline V gene has CDR1 SQVTM and CDR2 ANQGSEA. The CDR3 contains 15 residues. Trimming took 3 bases from V and 2 from J; bases not matched to a gene: 10. CDR3 protein: CSVDLRQGATYEQYF. Written as DNA, the CDR3 is TGCAGCGTTGATCTCCGACAGGGCGCAACCTACGAGCAGTACTTC.

The chain has TRBV5-4 and TRBJ2-3; D is possibly TRBD2 (6 bases). Germline V gene lookup returns CDR1 SGHNT and CDR2 YYREEE (reference sequence). V was pared by 1 base and J by 2 bases, with 11 bases between. The CDR3 totals 15 residues. As DNA, the CDR3 is TGTGCCAGCAGCTTGAGGAGCGGGCCCACAGATACGCAGTATTTT. Translated, it gives CASSLRSGPTDTQYF.

The chain employs TRBV27 and TRBJ1-5; D is ambiguous. Trimming stripped 3 bases from V and 1 base from J, with 10 bases between. The germline gives CDR1 MNHEY, CDR2 SMNVEV (reference sequence). CDR3 size: 15 residues. The CDR3 spells CASSLSGISNQPQHF. CDR3 in DNA: TGTGCCAGCAGTTTGTCGGGGATCAGCAATCAGCCCCAGCATTTT.